This T cell receptor (beta chain) was documented in a study of cytomegalovirus exposure and HLA in healthy donors. PCR used 60 Vbeta primers and 13 Jbeta primers. Data came from immunoSEQ multiplex PCR; TCRdb stores just in-frame clones and leaves some out. The table records roughly 84,000 clones, about 79% of them present only once. Study results and limitations: Later analysis indicated greater clonal expansion among HLA-associated TCR beta chains than among equally common other chains. The Asian-associated ancestry cluster reportedly had fewer N-insertions than the approximately 690-donor mean in a later analysis.

With respect to this clone: Its antigen is not identified.

This TCR derives from a male donor in good health and CMV-seropositive. The sample was PBMCs.

The chain's CDR3 is CASSIRGSPGELFF. The CDR3 bases are TGTGCCAGTAGTATCCGCGGGAGCCCCGGGGAGCTGTTTTTT. J is TRBJ2-2 and V is TRBV19, with 7 bases lining up with TRBD2. Germline assignment: CDR1 LNHDA and CDR2 SQIVND (reference sequence). With 3 bases clipped from V and 6 bases from J, the junction kept 4 bases outside the gene matches. This CDR3 is 14 amino acids long.